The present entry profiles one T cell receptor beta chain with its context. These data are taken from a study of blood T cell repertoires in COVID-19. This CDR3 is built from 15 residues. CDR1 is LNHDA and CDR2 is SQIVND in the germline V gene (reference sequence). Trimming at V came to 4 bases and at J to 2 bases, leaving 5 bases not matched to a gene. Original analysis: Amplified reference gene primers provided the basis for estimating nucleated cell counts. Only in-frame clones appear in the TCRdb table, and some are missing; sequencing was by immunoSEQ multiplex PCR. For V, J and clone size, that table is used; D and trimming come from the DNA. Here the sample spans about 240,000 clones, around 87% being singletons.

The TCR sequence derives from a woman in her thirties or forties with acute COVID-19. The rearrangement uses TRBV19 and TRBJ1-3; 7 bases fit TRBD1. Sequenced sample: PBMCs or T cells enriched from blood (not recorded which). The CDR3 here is CASSTQTGTGNTIYF. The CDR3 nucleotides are TGTGCCAGTAGTACACAGACAGGGACTGGAAACACCATATATTTT. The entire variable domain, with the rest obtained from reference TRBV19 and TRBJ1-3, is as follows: DGGITQSPKYLFRKEGQNVTLSCEQNLNHDAMYWYRQDPGQGLRLIYYSQIVNDFQKGDIAEGYSVSREKKESFPLTVTSAQKNPTAFYLCASSTQTGTGNTIYFGEGSWLTVV.